This T cell receptor (beta chain) was captured by sequencing in a study of cytomegalovirus exposure and HLA in healthy donors. Turning to the study itself: Researchers previously reported finding 100 million or so unique TCR beta sequences from 170 million or so T cells.

This clone appeared a single time. Its antigen is as yet unknown. V lost 0 bases, J lost 3 bases, and 12 bases lay in between. Germline CDR1 reads MGHRA; CDR2 reads YSYEKL. The CDR3 is 15 residues long. Broader study findings: In an earlier analysis, in approximately 570 donors, most V segments appeared productive either ~87% or ~30% of the time.

13 Jbeta primers and 60 Vbeta primers were used for the PCR. Only in-frame clones appear in the TCRdb table, and some are missing; sequencing was by immunoSEQ multiplex PCR. The sample has 150,000 to 200,000 clones, 81% seen once. Material: PBMCs. The receptor was derived from a woman aged 18-29 years in good health and CMV-seropositive. J is TRBJ2-7 and V is TRBV4-1; a possible D gene is TRBD2 (6 bases). This CDR3 reads CASSQDPPGVYEQYF. Here the CDR3 DNA reads TGCGCCAGCAGCCAAGATCCCCCGGGGGTCTACGAGCAGTACTTC.